These 12 T cell receptor beta chains were sequenced from one sample in a study of T cells in tumors and immune-related adverse events. Sequencing was performed with immunoSEQ multiplex PCR; in TCRdb, only in-frame clones are kept and a portion is missing. The sample shows about 24,000 clones, 85% to 95% of them seen only once. The source was lymph node tissue, collected from a patient treated with anti-PD-1 therapy. All receptors derive from a female donor with metastatic renal cell carcinoma.

Comment on this clone: One junction end disagrees with the germline gene, perhaps due to a read error. Other DNA sequences in this sample translate to the same CDR3. The rearrangement joins TRBV27 to TRBJ1-2; possible D gene TRBD1, 5 bases. The germline gives CDR1 MNHEY, CDR2 SMNVEV (reference sequence). This CDR3 contains 18 residues. The DNA for the CDR3 is TGTGCCAGCAGTCCATGGGGCCTTAGCAGCGGGAGTAACTATGGTTACACCTTC. Translating gives CASSPWGLSSGSNYGYTF.

The rearrangement uses TRBV28 and TRBJ1-2, with D maybe TRBD1 (5 bases). The CDR3 length is 15 residues. V lost 6 bases and J 8 bases, leaving 22 bases between the germline ends. Germline CDR1 reads MDHEN; CDR2 reads SYDVKM. This CDR3 is CASSQSGTPTGGYTF. The CDR3 DNA sequence: TGTGCCAGCAGCCAATCCGGGACCCCCACCGGGGGCTACACCTTC.

The chain joins TRBV4-1 to TRBJ1-2; TRBD1 agrees at 7 bases. The CDR3 spans 16 residues. V dropped 1 base and J dropped 5; count of bases not matched to a gene: 10. Germline V gene data show CDR1 as MGHRA and CDR2 as YSYEKL. The CDR3 sequence is CASSQASSGTAYGYTF. The DNA for the CDR3 is TGCGCCAGCAGCCAAGCCTCGTCCGGGACAGCGTATGGCTACACCTTC.

The chain combines TRBV5-4 with TRBJ1-2; a weak D match, TRBD1 (6 bases). The germline CDR1 and CDR2 sequences are SGHNT and YYREEE (reference sequence). The CDR3 covers 17 residues. V was pared by 6 bases and J by 0 bases, with 21 bases between. As DNA, the CDR3 is TGTGCCAGCATCCTGGCAGGGGCAGGGAACACTAACTATGGCTACACCTTC. Its translation is CASILAGAGNTNYGYTF. Full variable domain (remainder filled in from reference TRBV5-4 and TRBJ1-2): ETGVTQSPTHLIKTRGQQVTLRCSSQSGHNTVSWYQQALGQGPQFIFQYYREEENGRGNFPPRFSGLQFPNYSSELNVNALELDDSALYLCASILAGAGNTNYGYTFGSGTRLTVV.

The chain couples TRBV7-2 to TRBJ2-7; D call uncertain. V lost 2 bases and J lost 2, with 13 bases in between. This CDR3 is 15 amino acids long. Germline V gene sequence: CDR1 SGHTA, CDR2 FQGNSA. The CDR3 region has the DNA TGTGCCAGCAGCTTATTGTTAGGCGGAACCTACGAGCAGTACTTC. Amino acids: CASSLLLGGTYEQYF.

The genes are TRBV11-3 and TRBJ2-1; D gene uncertain. The CDR3 is 15 residues long. CDR1 is SGHNT and CDR2 is YENEEA in the germline V gene. Between the trimmed V and J ends, which lost 1 base and 1 base, there was a span of 8 bases. The CDR3 is CASSLGGRSYNEQFF. CDR3 sequence (DNA): TGTGCCAGCAGCTTAGGTGGCAGGTCCTACAATGAGCAGTTCTTC.

The genes are TRBV19 and TRBJ2-1, with 8 bases matching TRBD2. Germline-derived CDR1 and CDR2 are LNHDA and SQIVND (reference sequence). The V and J ends lost 3 bases and 3 bases, in that order; junction bases with no gene match: 4. The CDR3 is 15 amino acids. CDR3: CASSIGTRVYNEQFF. Written as DNA, the CDR3 is TGTGCCAGTAGTATCGGGACTAGGGTCTACAATGAGCAGTTCTTC.

The CDR3: CATAYSSYEQYF. The CDR3 region has the DNA TGTGCCACCGCCTACAGCTCCTACGAGCAGTACTTC. The chain combines TRBV30 with TRBJ2-7; no reliable D call. Trimming removed 8 bases from V and 0 bases from J, with 11 bases in between. CDR1 and CDR2 (germline): GTSNPN, SVGIG (reference sequence). This CDR3 has 12 amino acids.

The chain combines TRBV9 with TRBJ2-3; 12 bases are a match to TRBD2. The CDR3 spans 20 residues. V was pared by 4 bases and J by 1 base, with 16 bases of the junction left unmatched. The germline gives CDR1 SGDLS, CDR2 YYNGEE. CDR3 in DNA: TGTGCCAGCAGCCCCCCTTTAGGGCTAGCGGGAGGGTCCGGCACAGATACGCAGTATTTT. Protein sequence: CASSPPLGLAGGSGTDTQYF.

This clone was detected only a few times. V is TRBV5-5 and J is TRBJ2-1; D gene unclear. Trimming shortened V by 1 base and J by 7 bases, and 9 bases separated the two germline ends. The CDR3 covers 13 residues. CDR1 is SGHKS and CDR2 is YYEKEE in the germline V gene (reference sequence). CDR3 in amino acids: CASSLWKGNEQFF. The CDR3 DNA sequence: TGTGCCAGCAGCTTGTGGAAAGGGAATGAGCAGTTCTTC.

The gene calls are TRBV13 and TRBJ2-2, with D maybe TRBD1 (6 bases). Germline V lookup: CDR1 PRHDT, CDR2 FYEKMQ (reference sequence). Trimming left V 5 bases short and J 2 bases short, with 18 bases between. The CDR3 is 17 amino acids. The CDR3 DNA is TGTGCCAGCAGCCCACCTCAGGGGAATTTAAACACCGGGGAGCTGTTTTTT. This translates into CASSPPQGNLNTGELFF.

This chain connects TRBV7-2 to TRBJ2-7; TRBD1 might be the D (5 bases). V dropped 2 bases and J dropped 3 bases, with 5 bases sitting between them. Per the germline V gene, CDR1 is SGHTA and CDR2 is FQGNSA. The CDR3 contains 12 residues. This chain's CDR3 is CASSLRGYEQYF. The CDR3 region has the DNA TGTGCCAGCAGCTTAAGGGGCTACGAGCAGTACTTC. The complete variable domain, with remaining parts taken from reference TRBV7-2 and TRBJ2-7, reads GAGVSQSPSNKVTEKGKDVELRCDPISGHTALYWYRQSLGQGLEFLIYFQGNSAPDKSGLPSDRFSAERTGGSVSTLTIQRTQQEDSAVYLCASSLRGYEQYFGPGTRLTVT.